This T cell receptor beta chain came from a study of blood T cell repertoires in COVID-19. This clone was found once. The V gene lost 1 base and the J gene lost 6 bases, with 11 bases spanning the gap. Germline CDR1 SGHRS, CDR2 YFSETQ. The CDR3 sequence is 13 residues long. Generated by immunoSEQ multiplex PCR, the TCRdb table keeps only in-frame clones and is missing some. The data hold fewer than 350,000 clones, with 85% observed a single time. This chain uses TRBV5-1 with TRBJ2-7; TRBD2 is a possible D gene (5 bases). Sample: PBMCs or T cells enriched from blood (not recorded which). The source is a woman in her fifties or sixties who had recovered from COVID-19. CDR3 nucleotide sequence: TGCGCCAGCAGCTTGATGGAGGAAGCCGAGCAGTACTTC. Encoded protein: CASSLMEEAEQYF.